This record looks at one T cell receptor beta chain sequence and its context. What it binds is not known. Amplification targeted the TCR beta CDR3 regions, with RNA transcripts as the source material. RT-PCR with HTBI primers came first, then second-round multiplex PCR. From the multiplex PCR reads, TCRdb called clonotypes with MiXCR, one entry per CDR3 protein. There are 900,000 to 1,200,000 distinct CDR3 sequences in the sample; 35% to 40% occur only once, and 8.5% to 14% lies in the top ten. This record comes from a study of Graves' ophthalmopathy and Graves' hyperthyroidism. For the study at large: Hyperthyroidism counted as stable given no ophthalmopathy within 18 months of follow-up. Study-level points and caveats: With 70.59% sensitivity and 72% to 85% specificity, the model predicted ophthalmopathy progression.

The sample was peripheral blood or thyroid tissue (not recorded which). The TCR was taken from an adult man with Graves' hyperthyroidism.

DNA of the CDR3: TGTGCCAGCAGCTACTATGACCGAGCACCTAATCAGCCCCAGCATTTT. It specifies CASSYYDRAPNQPQHF. J is TRBJ1-5 and V is TRBV5-6; no reliable D call. The CDR3 extends over 16 amino acids. V was pared by 3 bases and J by 4 bases, with 17 bases between. CDR1 SGHDT and CDR2 YYEEEE come from the germline V gene.